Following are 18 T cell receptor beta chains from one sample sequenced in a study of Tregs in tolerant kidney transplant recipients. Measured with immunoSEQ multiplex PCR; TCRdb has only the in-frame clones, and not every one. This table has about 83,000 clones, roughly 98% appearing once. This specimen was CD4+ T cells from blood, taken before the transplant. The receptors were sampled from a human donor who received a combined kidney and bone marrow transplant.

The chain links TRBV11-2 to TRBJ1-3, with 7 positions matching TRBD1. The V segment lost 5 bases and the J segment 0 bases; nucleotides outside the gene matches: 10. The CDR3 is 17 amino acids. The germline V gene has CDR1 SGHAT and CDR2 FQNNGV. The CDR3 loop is CASSNRPTGTSGNTIYF. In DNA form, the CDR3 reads TGTGCCAGCAGCAACCGACCGACAGGGACCTCTGGAAACACCATATATTTT.

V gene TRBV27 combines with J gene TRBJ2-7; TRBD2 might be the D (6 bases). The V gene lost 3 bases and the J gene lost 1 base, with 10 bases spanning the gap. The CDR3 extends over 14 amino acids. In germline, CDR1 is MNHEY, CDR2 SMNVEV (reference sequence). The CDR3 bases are TGTGCCAGCAGTTTTACGGGAGCTTCCTACGAGCAGTACTTC. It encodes CASSFTGASYEQYF.

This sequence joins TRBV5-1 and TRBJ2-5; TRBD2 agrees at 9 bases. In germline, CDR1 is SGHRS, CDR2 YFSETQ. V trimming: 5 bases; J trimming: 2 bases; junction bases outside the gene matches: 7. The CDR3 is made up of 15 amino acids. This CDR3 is CASSPSSGIQETQYF. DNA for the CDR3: TGCGCCAGCAGTCCTTCTAGCGGGATACAAGAGACCCAGTACTTC.

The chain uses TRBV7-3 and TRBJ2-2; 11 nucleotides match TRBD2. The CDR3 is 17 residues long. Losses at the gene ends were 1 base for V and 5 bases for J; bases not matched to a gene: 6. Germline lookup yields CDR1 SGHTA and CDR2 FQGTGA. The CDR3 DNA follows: TGTGCCAGCAGCTTAATAGCGGGGGGGCCTAGAACCGGGGAGCTGTTTTTT. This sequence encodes CASSLIAGGPRTGELFF.

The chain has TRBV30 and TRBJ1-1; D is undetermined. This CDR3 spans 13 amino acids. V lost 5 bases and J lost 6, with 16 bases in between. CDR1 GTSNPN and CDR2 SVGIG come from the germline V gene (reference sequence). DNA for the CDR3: TGTGCCTGGGGATCCGGTGGCAGGTCTGAAGCTTTCTTT. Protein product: CAWGSGGRSEAFF.

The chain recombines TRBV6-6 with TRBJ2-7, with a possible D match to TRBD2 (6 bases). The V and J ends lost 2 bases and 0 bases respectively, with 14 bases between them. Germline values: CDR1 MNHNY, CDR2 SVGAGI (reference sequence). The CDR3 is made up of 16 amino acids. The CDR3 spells CASSYTGTATSYEQYF. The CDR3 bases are TGTGCCAGCAGTTACACTGGGACTGCCACCTCCTACGAGCAGTACTTC.

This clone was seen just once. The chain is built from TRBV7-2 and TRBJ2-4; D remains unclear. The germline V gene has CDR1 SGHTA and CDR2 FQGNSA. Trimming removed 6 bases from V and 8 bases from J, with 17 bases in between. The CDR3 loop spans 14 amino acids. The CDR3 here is CASSSDLPEDIQYF. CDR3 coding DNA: TGTGCCAGCAGTTCCGACCTCCCCGAGGACATTCAGTACTTC.

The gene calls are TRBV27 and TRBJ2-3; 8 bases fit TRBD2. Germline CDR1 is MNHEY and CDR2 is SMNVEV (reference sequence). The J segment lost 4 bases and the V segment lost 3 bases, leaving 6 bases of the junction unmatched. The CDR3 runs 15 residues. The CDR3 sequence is CASSFGTRTADTQYF. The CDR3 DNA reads TGTGCCAGCAGTTTTGGGACTAGGACAGCAGATACGCAGTATTTT.

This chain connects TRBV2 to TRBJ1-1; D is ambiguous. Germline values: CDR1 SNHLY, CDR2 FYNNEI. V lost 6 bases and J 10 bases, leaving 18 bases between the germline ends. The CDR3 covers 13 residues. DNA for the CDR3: TGTGCCAGCAGGCCGACAAGTAAAGGGAGAGCTTTCTTT. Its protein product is CASRPTSKGRAFF.

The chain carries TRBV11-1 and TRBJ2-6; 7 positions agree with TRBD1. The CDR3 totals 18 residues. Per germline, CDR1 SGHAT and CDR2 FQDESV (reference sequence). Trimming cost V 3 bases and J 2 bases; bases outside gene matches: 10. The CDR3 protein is CASSFPATGFTGANVLTF. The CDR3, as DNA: TGTGCCAGCAGCTTTCCCGCGACAGGGTTCACTGGGGCCAACGTCCTGACTTTC.

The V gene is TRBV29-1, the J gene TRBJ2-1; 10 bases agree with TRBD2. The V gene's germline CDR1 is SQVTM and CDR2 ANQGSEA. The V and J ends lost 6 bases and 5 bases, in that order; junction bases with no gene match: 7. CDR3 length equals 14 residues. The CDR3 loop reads CSVVGTSVHNEQFF. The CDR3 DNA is TGCAGCGTCGTCGGGACTAGCGTTCACAATGAGCAGTTCTTC.

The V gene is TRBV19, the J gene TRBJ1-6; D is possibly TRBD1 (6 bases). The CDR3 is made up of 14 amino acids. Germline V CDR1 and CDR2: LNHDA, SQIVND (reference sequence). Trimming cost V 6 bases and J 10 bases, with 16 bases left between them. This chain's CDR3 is CASSVQGQDSPLHF. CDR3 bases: TGTGCCAGTAGCGTTCAGGGGCAGGACTCACCCCTCCACTTT.

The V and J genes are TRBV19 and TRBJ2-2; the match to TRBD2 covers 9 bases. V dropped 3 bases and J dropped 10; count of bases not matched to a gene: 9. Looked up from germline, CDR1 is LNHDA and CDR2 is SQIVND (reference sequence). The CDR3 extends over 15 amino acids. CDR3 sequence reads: CASSILAGLSMELFF. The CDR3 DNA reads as TGTGCCAGTAGTATCCTAGCGGGACTATCCATGGAGCTGTTTTTT.

CDR3 nucleotide sequence: TGTGCCAGCAGCTCAGGGTATACGCAGTATTTT. The encoded protein is CASSSGYTQYF. The gene calls are TRBV7-3 and TRBJ2-3; tentatively, D is TRBD1 (5 bases). Germline V CDR1 and CDR2: SGHTA, FQGTGA. The V end lost 4 bases, the J end lost 7 bases, and 6 bases lay between the germline ends. This CDR3 is built from 11 residues.

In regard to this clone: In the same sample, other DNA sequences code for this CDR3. The CDR3: CASSHRDRVFYEQYF. CDR3 sequence (DNA): TGTGCCAGCAGCCACCGGGACAGGGTTTTCTACGAGCAGTACTTC. The V call is TRBV6-5, the J call TRBJ2-7, with TRBD1 identical over 9 bases. Losses at the gene ends were 6 bases for V and 3 bases for J; bases not matched to a gene: 9. Germline V gene sequence: CDR1 MNHEY, CDR2 SVGAGI. The CDR3 has 15 amino acids.

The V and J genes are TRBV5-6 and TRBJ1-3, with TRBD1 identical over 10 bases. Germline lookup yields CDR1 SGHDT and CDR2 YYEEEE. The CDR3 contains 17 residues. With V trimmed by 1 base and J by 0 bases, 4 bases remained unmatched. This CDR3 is CASSLWTGGLSGNTIYF. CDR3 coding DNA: TGTGCCAGCAGCTTGTGGACAGGGGGGCTCTCTGGAAACACCATATATTTT.

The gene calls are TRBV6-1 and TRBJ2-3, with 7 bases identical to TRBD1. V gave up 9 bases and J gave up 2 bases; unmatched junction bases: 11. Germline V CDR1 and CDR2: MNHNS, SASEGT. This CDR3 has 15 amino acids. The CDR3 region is CASATGTEFTDTQYF. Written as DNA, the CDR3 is TGTGCCAGTGCTACAGGGACAGAATTCACAGATACGCAGTATTTT.

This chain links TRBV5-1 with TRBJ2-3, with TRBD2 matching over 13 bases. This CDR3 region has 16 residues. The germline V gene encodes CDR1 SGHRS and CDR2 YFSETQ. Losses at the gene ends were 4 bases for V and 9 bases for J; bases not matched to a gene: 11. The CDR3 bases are TGCGCCAGCAGCCCTGGACTAGCGGGGGCCCTTAAAACGCAGTATTTT. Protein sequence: CASSPGLAGALKTQYF.